This T cell receptor (beta chain) was profiled in a study of cytomegalovirus exposure and HLA in healthy donors. This PCR relied on a set of 60 Vbeta primers and 13 Jbeta primers. Clones were sequenced by immunoSEQ multiplex PCR, and TCRdb holds only the in-frame ones, with some missing. The sample table sets out approximately 140,000 clones. CDR3 length: 14 amino acids. Germline V gene lookup returns CDR1 ENHRY and CDR2 SYGVKD. The V end lost 4 bases, the J end lost 4 bases, and 11 bases lay between the germline ends. The clonotype was recovered from a woman in her 40s in good health and CMV-seronegative. The chain has TRBV10-3 and TRBJ2-1, with D maybe TRBD2 (5 bases). Sequencing was done on a sample of PBMCs. The CDR3 nucleotides read TGTGCCATCAGTGGGGTTAGCGAGTACAATGAGCAGTTCTTC. It codes for CAISGVSEYNEQFF.